These 19 T cell receptor beta chains came from one sample sequenced in a study of cytomegalovirus exposure and HLA in healthy donors. The PCR had 60 Vbeta and 13 Jbeta primers. Generated by immunoSEQ multiplex PCR, the TCRdb table keeps only in-frame clones and is missing some. The table lists under 130,000 clones. The specimen sequenced was PBMCs. The receptors derive from a man in his fifties or sixties in good health and CMV-seronegative.

This chain connects TRBV6-1 to TRBJ1-2, with a possible D match to TRBD1 (6 bases). CDR1 and CDR2 from the germline V gene are MNHNS and SASEGT. The CDR3 contains 13 residues. The V end was cut by 7 bases, the J end by 4 bases, with 13 bases between. This CDR3 reads CASILDSSYGYTF. The DNA of the CDR3 is TGTGCCAGCATCCTGGACAGCAGCTATGGCTACACCTTC.

The V call is TRBV15, the J call TRBJ2-1; D unresolved. Germline V gives CDR1 LNHNV, CDR2 YYDKDF (reference sequence). This CDR3 is built from 14 residues. The V end was cut by 5 bases, the J end by 3 bases, with 11 bases between. The CDR3 region has the DNA TGTGCCACCAGCGGAACAGAACTCTACAATGAGCAGTTCTTC. Its protein is CATSGTELYNEQFF.

This chain links TRBV13 with TRBJ1-2, with 7 bases that match TRBD1. There are 16 residues in the CDR3. CDR1 and CDR2 (germline): PRHDT, FYEKMQ (reference sequence). The V gene end was trimmed by 5 bases and the J gene end by 6 bases; junction bases not matched to a gene: 15. CDR3 amino acids: CASSLMTGSVGDGYTF. The CDR3 DNA follows: TGTGCCAGCAGCCTCATGACAGGGAGCGTTGGGGATGGCTACACCTTC.

The CDR3 DNA is TGCGCCAGCAGCTTGGTGACGGGAAACTCTGGGGCCAACGTCCTGACTTTC. Amino acid sequence: CASSLVTGNSGANVLTF. This rearrangement joins TRBV5-1 to TRBJ2-6; tentative D call: TRBD2 (5 bases). Germline CDR1 reads SGHRS; CDR2 reads YFSETQ. The CDR3 sequence is 17 residues long. The V gene lost 0 bases and the J gene lost 0 bases, with 10 bases spanning the gap. The full variable domain, rest sourced from reference TRBV5-1 and TRBJ2-6, is KAGVTQTPRYLIKTRGQQVTLSCSPISGHRSVSWYQQTPGQGLQFLFEYFSETQRNKGNFPGRFSGRQFSNSRSEMNVSTLELGDSALYLCASSLVTGNSGANVLTFGAGSRLTVL.

This chain connects TRBV4-3 to TRBJ1-2; TRBD1 aligns across 7 bases. This CDR3 spans 15 amino acids. Germline V gives CDR1 LGHNA, CDR2 YSLEER. The V segment lost 0 bases and the J segment 1 base; nucleotides outside the gene matches: 2. The chain's CDR3 is CASSQETGINYGYTF. The DNA of the CDR3 is TGCGCCAGCAGCCAAGAGACAGGGATTAACTATGGCTACACCTTC.

The chain carries TRBV29-1 and TRBJ2-7; the match to TRBD2 covers 8 bases. The germline CDR1 and CDR2 sequences are SQVTM and ANQGSEA. CDR3 size: 15 residues. Trimming cost V 5 bases and J 7 bases; bases outside gene matches: 16. The DNA of the CDR3 is TGCAGCGTTCAGTCTGGGACTAGTGGCTTTTATGAGCAGTACTTC. Translated, it gives CSVQSGTSGFYEQYF.

The chain combines TRBV7-9 with TRBJ2-1; 7 bases are shared with TRBD2. Germline V CDR1 and CDR2: SEHNR, FQNEAQ (reference sequence). This CDR3 is built from 18 residues. Trimming cost V 5 bases and J 0 bases; bases outside gene matches: 13. This chain's CDR3 is CASSPSGKRYSSYNEQFF. CDR3 sequence (DNA): TGTGCCAGCAGCCCGAGCGGGAAACGTTATAGCTCCTACAATGAGCAGTTCTTC.

The rearrangement joins TRBV11-3 to TRBJ2-1; the match to TRBD1 covers 10 bases. There are 15 residues in the CDR3. V gave up 0 bases and J gave up 9 bases; unmatched junction bases: 5. Germline values: CDR1 SGHNT, CDR2 YENEEA. CDR3 bases: TGTGCCAGCAGCTTAGATGGGACAGGGGCACTTGAGCAGTTCTTC. Amino acid sequence: CASSLDGTGALEQFF. Together with reference TRBV11-3 and TRBJ2-1, the CDR3 gives the full variable domain: EAGVVQSPRYKIIEKKQPVAFWCNPISGHNTLYWYLQNLGQGPELLIRYENEEAVDDSQLPKDRFSAERLKGVDSTLKIQPAELGDSAVYLCASSLDGTGALEQFFGPGTRLTVL.

The chain joins TRBV5-1 to TRBJ2-7; 9 nucleotides match TRBD1. CDR1 SGHRS and CDR2 YFSETQ come from the germline V gene. V gave up 4 bases and J gave up 5 bases; unmatched junction bases: 7. The CDR3 extends over 14 amino acids. The CDR3 is CASSQGQGPHEQYF. The CDR3 nucleotides read TGCGCCAGCAGCCAGGGACAGGGTCCCCACGAGCAGTACTTC.

V gene TRBV27 combines with J gene TRBJ1-1; D possibly corresponds to TRBD1 (5 bases). V was pared by 6 bases and J by 0 bases, with 14 bases between. From germline, CDR1 is MNHEY and CDR2 SMNVEV (reference sequence). This CDR3 comprises 15 residues. For the CDR3, the DNA is TGTGCCAGCAGCCGGGGGGTGAGGATGAACACTGAAGCTTTCTTT. This translates into CASSRGVRMNTEAFF.

The genes are TRBV7-3 and TRBJ1-1; D possibly corresponds to TRBD1 (5 bases). V was shortened by 1 base and J by 4 bases, with 7 bases between the two germline ends. The germline V gene has CDR1 SGHTA and CDR2 FQGTGA. This CDR3 is built from 13 residues. CDR3 protein: CASSLIRGTEAFF. CDR3 bases: TGTGCCAGCAGCTTAATTAGGGGCACTGAAGCTTTCTTT.

V gene TRBV5-1 combines with J gene TRBJ2-3; TRBD2 matches 10 bases. V was clipped by 0 bases and J by 8 bases; unmatched bases: 6. The CDR3 consists of 15 residues. The germline V gene has CDR1 SGHRS and CDR2 YFSETQ. The CDR3 is CASSLVAGGEGTQYF. CDR3 sequence (DNA): TGCGCCAGCAGCTTGGTAGCGGGAGGTGAGGGTACGCAGTATTTT.

V usage is TRBV15 and J usage is TRBJ2-7; 8 positions match TRBD2. The V segment lost 2 bases and the J segment 6 bases; nucleotides outside the gene matches: 27. The germline CDR1 and CDR2 sequences are LNHNV and YYDKDF (reference sequence). The CDR3 consists of 21 residues. The CDR3: CATSRTNQGSPMGAGVAEQYF. Written as DNA, the CDR3 is TGTGCCACCAGCAGAACTAACCAGGGTTCCCCGATGGGAGCGGGAGTGGCCGAGCAGTACTTC.

For the CDR3, the DNA is TGTGCCAGCACCTGGCCCGGCAGGGACTATGGCTACACCTTC. Translation: CASTWPGRDYGYTF. The V gene is TRBV7-2, the J gene TRBJ1-2, with a tentative D call TRBD1 (5 bases). Germline values: CDR1 SGHTA, CDR2 FQGNSA. The V end was cut by 7 bases, the J end by 3 bases, with 15 bases between. CDR3 size: 14 residues.

The chain joins TRBV2 to TRBJ1-2; TRBD1 might be the D (6 bases). From germline, CDR1 is SNHLY and CDR2 FYNNEI. The CDR3 has 17 residues. Trimming stripped 1 base from V and 0 bases from J, with 15 bases between. Here the CDR3 reads CASSEVYDRKANYGYTF. For the CDR3, the DNA is TGTGCCAGCAGTGAAGTTTATGACAGGAAGGCTAACTATGGCTACACCTTC. Full variable domain (outside the CDR3, taken from reference TRBV2 and TRBJ1-2): EPEVTQTPSHQVTQMGQEVILRCVPISNHLYFYWYRQILGQKVEFLVSFYNNEISEKSEIFDDQFSVERPDGSNFTLKIRSTKLEDSAMYFCASSEVYDRKANYGYTFGSGTRLTVV.

V and J are TRBV2 and TRBJ2-5; D uncertain. Germline lookup yields CDR1 SNHLY and CDR2 FYNNEI. The V and J ends lost 9 bases and 6 bases respectively, with 11 bases between them. The CDR3 runs 11 residues. CDR3 sequence (DNA): TGTGCCAGTTATAGCTTAAAGACCCAGTACTTC. It specifies CASYSLKTQYF.

The chain links TRBV2 to TRBJ2-6, with 11 positions matching TRBD1. Germline V CDR1 and CDR2: SNHLY, FYNNEI. V shed 6 bases and J 0 bases; nucleotides not matched to a gene: 1. CDR3 length: 16 residues. DNA of the CDR3: TGTGCCAGCAGGGGGACAGGGGGCTCTGGGGCCAACGTCCTGACTTTC. Protein: CASRGTGGSGANVLTF.

The chain is built from TRBV5-5 and TRBJ2-3, with D uncertain. In germline, CDR1 is SGHKS, CDR2 YYEKEE (reference sequence). V was shortened by 0 bases and J by 1 base, with 6 bases between the two germline ends. The CDR3 length is 14 residues. The CDR3 DNA reads as TGTGCCAGCAGCTTGGGACGGGGCACAGATACGCAGTATTTT. It specifies CASSLGRGTDTQYF.

J is TRBJ1-2 and V is TRBV28; 7 bases match TRBD1. V shed 6 bases, J shed 4 bases, and the junction held 8 bases outside the gene matches. CDR3 length: 14 amino acids. CDR1 is MDHEN and CDR2 is SYDVKM in the germline V gene. The CDR3, as DNA: TGTGCCAGCAGGGGTGGACAGGCGATCTATGGCTACACCTTC. Translation: CASRGGQAIYGYTF.